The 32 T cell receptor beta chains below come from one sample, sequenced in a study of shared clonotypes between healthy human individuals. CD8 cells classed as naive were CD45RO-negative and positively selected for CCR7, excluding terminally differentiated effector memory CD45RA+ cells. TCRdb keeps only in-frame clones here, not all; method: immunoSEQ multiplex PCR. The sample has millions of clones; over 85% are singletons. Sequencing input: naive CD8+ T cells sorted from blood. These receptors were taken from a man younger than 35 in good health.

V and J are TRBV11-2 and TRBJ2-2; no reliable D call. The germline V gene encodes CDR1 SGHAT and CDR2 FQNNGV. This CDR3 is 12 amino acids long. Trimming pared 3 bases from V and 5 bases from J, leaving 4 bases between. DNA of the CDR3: TGTGCCAGCAGCTTTAAGACCGGGGAGCTGTTTTTT. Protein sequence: CASSFKTGELFF.

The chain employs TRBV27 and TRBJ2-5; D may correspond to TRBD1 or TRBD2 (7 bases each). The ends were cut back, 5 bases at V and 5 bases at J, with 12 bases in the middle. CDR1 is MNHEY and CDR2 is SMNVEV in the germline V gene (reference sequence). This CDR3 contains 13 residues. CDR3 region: CASSGQGGETQYF. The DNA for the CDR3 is TGTGCCAGCAGTGGCCAGGGGGGGGAGACCCAGTACTTC.

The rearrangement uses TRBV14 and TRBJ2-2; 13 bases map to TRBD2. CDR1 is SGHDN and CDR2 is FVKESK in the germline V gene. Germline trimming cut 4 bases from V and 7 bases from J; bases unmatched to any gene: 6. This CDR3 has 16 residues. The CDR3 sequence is CASSLGLAGAVGELFF. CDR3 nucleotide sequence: TGTGCCAGCAGCCTAGGACTAGCGGGAGCGGTCGGGGAGCTGTTTTTT. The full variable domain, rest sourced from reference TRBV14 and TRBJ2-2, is EAGVTQFPSHSVIEKGQTVTLRCDPISGHDNLYWYRRVMGKEIKFLLHFVKESKQDESGMPNNRFLAERTGGTYSTLKVQPAELEDSGVYFCASSLGLAGAVGELFFGEGSRLTVL.

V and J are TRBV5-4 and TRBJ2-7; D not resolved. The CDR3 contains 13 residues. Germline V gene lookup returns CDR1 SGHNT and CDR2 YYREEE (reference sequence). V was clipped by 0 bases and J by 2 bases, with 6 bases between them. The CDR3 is CASSLDTTYEQYF. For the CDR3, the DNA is TGTGCCAGCAGCTTGGACACAACCTACGAGCAGTACTTC.

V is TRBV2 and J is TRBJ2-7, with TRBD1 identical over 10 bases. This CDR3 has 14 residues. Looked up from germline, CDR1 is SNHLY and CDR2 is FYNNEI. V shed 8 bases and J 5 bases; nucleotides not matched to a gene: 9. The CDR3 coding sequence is TGTGCCAGCCTCGGGGGACAGGGGCTAAACGAGCAGTACTTC. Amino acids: CASLGGQGLNEQYF. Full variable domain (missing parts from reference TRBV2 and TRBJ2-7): EPEVTQTPSHQVTQMGQEVILRCVPISNHLYFYWYRQILGQKVEFLVSFYNNEISEKSEIFDDQFSVERPDGSNFTLKIRSTKLEDSAMYFCASLGGQGLNEQYFGPGTRLTVT.

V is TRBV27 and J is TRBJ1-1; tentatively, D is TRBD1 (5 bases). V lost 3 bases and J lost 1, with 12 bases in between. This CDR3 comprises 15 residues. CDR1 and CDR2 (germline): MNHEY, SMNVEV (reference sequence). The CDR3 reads CASSLGPAGNTEAFF. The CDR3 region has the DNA TGTGCCAGCAGTTTGGGACCCGCGGGGAACACTGAAGCTTTCTTT.

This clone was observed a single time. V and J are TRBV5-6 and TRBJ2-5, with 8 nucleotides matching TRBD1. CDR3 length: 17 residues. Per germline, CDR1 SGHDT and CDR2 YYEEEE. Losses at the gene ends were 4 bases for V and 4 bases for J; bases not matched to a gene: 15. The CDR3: CASSPPPGTGGGETQYF. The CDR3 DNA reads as TGTGCCAGCAGCCCACCTCCCGGGACAGGTGGTGGAGAGACCCAGTACTTC.

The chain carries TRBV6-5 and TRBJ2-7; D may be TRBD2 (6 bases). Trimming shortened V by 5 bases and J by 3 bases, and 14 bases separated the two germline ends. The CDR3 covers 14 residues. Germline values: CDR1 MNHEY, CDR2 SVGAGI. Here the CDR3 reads CASSPSGGNYEQYF. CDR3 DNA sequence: TGTGCCAGCAGTCCCTCTGGCGGGAACTACGAGCAGTACTTC.

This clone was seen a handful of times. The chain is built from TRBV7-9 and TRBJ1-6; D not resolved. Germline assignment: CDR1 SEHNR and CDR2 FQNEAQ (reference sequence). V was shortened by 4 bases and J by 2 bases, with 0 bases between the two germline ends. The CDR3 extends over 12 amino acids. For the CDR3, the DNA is TGTGCCAGCAGCTCCTATAATTCACCCCTCCACTTT. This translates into CASSSYNSPLHF. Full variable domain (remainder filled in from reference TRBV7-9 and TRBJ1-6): DTGVSQNPRHKITKRGQNVTFRCDPISEHNRLYWYRQTLGQGPEFLTYFQNEAQLEKSRLLSDRFSAERPKGSFSTLEIQRTEQGDSAMYLCASSSYNSPLHFGNGTRLTVT.

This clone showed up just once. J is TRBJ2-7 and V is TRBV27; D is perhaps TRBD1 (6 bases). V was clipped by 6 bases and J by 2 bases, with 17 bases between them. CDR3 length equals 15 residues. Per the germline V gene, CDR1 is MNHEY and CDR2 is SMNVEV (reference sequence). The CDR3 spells CASRRDIGDTYEQYF. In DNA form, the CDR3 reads TGTGCCAGCAGGAGGGACATCGGGGACACCTACGAGCAGTACTTC.

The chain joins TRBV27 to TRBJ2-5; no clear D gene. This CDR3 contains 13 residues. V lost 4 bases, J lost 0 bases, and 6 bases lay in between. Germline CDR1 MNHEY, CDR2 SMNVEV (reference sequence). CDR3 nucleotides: TGTGCCAGCAGTTGGACGTACCAAGAGACCCAGTACTTC. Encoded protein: CASSWTYQETQYF.

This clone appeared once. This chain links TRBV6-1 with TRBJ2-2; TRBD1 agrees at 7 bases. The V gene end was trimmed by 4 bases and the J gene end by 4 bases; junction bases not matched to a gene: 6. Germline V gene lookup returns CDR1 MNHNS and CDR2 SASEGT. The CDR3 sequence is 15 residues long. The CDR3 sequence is CASSAWTGGTGELFF. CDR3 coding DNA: TGTGCCAGCAGTGCCTGGACAGGAGGCACCGGGGAGCTGTTTTTT.

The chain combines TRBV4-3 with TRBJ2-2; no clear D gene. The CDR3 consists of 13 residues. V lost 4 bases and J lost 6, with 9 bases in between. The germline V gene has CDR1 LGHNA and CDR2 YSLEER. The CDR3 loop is CASSLTSAGELFF. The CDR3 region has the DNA TGCGCCAGCAGCCTCACGTCCGCCGGGGAGCTGTTTTTT.

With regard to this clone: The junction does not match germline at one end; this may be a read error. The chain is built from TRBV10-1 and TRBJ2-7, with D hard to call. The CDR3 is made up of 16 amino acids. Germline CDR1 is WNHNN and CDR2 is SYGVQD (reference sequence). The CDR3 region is CASSEFDSGLSDEQYF. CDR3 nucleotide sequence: TGCGCCAGCAGTGAGTTTGACTCGGGTCTCTCCGACGAGCAGTACTTC.

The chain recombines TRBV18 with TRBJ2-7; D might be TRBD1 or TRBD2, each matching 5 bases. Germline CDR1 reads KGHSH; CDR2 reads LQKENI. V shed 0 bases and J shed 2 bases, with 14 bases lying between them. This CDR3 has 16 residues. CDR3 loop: CASSPPAGTEAYEQYF. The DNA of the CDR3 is TGTGCCAGCTCACCACCAGCCGGGACGGAGGCCTACGAGCAGTACTTC. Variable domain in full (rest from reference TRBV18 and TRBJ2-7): NAGVMQNPRHLVRRRGQEARLRCSPMKGHSHVYWYRQLPEEGLKFMVYLQKENIIDESGMPKERFSAEFPKEGPSILRIQQVVRGDSAAYFCASSPPAGTEAYEQYFGPGTRLTVT.

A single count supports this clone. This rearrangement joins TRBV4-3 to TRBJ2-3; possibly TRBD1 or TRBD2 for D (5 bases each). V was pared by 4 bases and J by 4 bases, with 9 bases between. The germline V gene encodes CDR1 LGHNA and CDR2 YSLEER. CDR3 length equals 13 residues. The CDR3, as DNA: TGCGCCAGCAGCCCGAGGGGTTCAGATACGCAGTATTTT. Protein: CASSPRGSDTQYF.

The CDR3 region has the DNA TGTGCCAGCAGTTTGCGGGACTCCTCGAGCTCCTACGAGCAGTACTTC. Amino acid sequence: CASSLRDSSSSYEQYF. The chain couples TRBV28 to TRBJ2-7, with a tentative D call TRBD2 (6 bases). Germline CDR1 is MDHEN and CDR2 is SYDVKM. V gave up 3 bases and J gave up 0 bases, with 15 bases separating them. The CDR3 extends over 16 amino acids.

The chain's CDR3 is CASSEYLPGQMVGYGYTF. The CDR3 DNA sequence: TGTGCCAGCAGTGAATACCTACCTGGGCAGATGGTAGGATATGGCTACACCTTC. This chain connects TRBV6-1 to TRBJ1-2; D gene uncertain. V gave up 2 bases and J gave up 5 bases, with 24 bases separating them. CDR3 size: 18 residues. The V gene's germline CDR1 is MNHNS and CDR2 SASEGT.

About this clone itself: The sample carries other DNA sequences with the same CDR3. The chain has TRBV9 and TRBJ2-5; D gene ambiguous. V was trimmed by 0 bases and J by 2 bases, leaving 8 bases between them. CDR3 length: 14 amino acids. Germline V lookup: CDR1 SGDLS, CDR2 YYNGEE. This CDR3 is CASSVEGLQETQYF. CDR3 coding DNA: TGTGCCAGCAGCGTAGAGGGATTACAAGAGACCCAGTACTTC.

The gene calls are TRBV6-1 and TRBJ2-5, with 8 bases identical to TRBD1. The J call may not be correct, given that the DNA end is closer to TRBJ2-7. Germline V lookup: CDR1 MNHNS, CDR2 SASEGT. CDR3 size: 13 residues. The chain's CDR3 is CASADRASYEQYF. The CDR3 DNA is TGTGCCAGCGCGGACAGGGCCTCCTACGAGCAGTACTTC.

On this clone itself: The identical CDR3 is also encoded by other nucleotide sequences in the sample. The CDR3: CASSEGYTEAFF. Here the CDR3 DNA reads TGTGCCAGCAGTGAAGGTTACACTGAAGCTTTCTTT. The genes are TRBV6-1 and TRBJ1-1; the D is unclear. There are 12 residues in the CDR3. V shed 1 base and J shed 3 bases, with 3 bases lying between them. In germline, CDR1 is MNHNS, CDR2 SASEGT.

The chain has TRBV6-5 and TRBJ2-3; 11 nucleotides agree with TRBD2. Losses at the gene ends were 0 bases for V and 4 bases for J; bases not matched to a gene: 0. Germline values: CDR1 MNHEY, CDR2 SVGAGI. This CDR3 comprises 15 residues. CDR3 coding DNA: TGTGCCAGCAGTTACTCGGGACTAGCGGCAGATACGCAGTATTTT. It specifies CASSYSGLAADTQYF.

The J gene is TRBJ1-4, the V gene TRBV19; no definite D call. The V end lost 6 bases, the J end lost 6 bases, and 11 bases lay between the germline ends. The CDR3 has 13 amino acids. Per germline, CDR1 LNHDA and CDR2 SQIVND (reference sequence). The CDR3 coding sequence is TGTGCCAGTAGGTGGCTTCTTGATGAAAAACTGTTTTTT. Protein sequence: CASRWLLDEKLFF. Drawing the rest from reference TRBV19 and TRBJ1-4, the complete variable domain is DGGITQSPKYLFRKEGQNVTLSCEQNLNHDAMYWYRQDPGQGLRLIYYSQIVNDFQKGDIAEGYSVSREKKESFPLTVTSAQKNPTAFYLCASRWLLDEKLFFGSGTQLSVL.

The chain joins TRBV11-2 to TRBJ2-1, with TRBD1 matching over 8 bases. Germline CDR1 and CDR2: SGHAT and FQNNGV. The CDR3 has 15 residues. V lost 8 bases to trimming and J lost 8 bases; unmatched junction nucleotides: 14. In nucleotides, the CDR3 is TGTGCCAGCGTACTTGGACAGGGATTTTCCTATGAGCAGTTCTTC. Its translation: CASVLGQGFSYEQFF.

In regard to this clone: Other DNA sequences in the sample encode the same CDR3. CDR3 residues: CASSLGTAEKLFF. CDR3 nucleotide sequence: TGTGCCAGCAGCTTAGGGACAGCCGAAAAACTGTTTTTT. The chain couples TRBV7-9 to TRBJ1-4, with D tentatively TRBD1 (6 bases). The CDR3 length is 13 residues. Between the trimmed V and J ends, which lost 1 base and 8 bases, there was a span of 8 bases. The germline CDR1 and CDR2 sequences are SEHNR and FQNEAQ (reference sequence).

CDR3 residues: CASSSLTPGLAGGRDTQYF. In nucleotides, the CDR3 is TGTGCCAGCAGTTCACTAACCCCAGGGCTAGCGGGGGGCCGGGATACGCAGTATTTT. J is TRBJ2-3 and V is TRBV28, with TRBD2 matching 11 bases. Germline V gives CDR1 MDHEN, CDR2 SYDVKM. The CDR3 runs 19 residues. The ends lost 4 bases at V and 6 bases at J; junction bases unmatched: 18.

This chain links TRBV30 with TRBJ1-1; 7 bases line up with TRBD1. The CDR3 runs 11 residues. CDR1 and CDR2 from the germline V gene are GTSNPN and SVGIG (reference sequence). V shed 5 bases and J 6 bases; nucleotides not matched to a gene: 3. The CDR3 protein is CAWDREAEAFF. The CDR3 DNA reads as TGTGCCTGGGACAGGGAGGCTGAAGCTTTCTTT. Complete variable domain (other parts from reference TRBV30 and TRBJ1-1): SQTIHQWPATLVQPVGSPLSLECTVEGTSNPNLYWYRQAAGRGLQLLFYSVGIGQISSEVPQNLSASRPQDRQFILSSKKLLLSDSGFYLCAWDREAEAFFGQGTRLTVV.

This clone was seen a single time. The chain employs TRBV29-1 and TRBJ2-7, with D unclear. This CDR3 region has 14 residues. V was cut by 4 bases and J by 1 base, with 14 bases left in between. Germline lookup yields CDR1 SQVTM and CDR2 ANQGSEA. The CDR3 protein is CSVATVTASYEQYF. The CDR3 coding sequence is TGCAGCGTTGCCACGGTCACTGCTTCCTACGAGCAGTACTTC.

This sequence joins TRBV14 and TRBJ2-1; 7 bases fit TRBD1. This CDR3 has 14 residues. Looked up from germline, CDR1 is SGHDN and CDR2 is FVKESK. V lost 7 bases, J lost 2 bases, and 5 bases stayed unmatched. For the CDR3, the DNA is TGTGCCAGCACCAGGACAGGAACCTACAATGAGCAGTTCTTC. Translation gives CASTRTGTYNEQFF.

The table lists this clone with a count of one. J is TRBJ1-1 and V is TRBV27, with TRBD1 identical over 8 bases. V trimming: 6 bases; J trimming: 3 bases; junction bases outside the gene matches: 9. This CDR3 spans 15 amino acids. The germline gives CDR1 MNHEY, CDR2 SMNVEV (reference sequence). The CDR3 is CASRPIPTGDTEAFF. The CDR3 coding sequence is TGTGCCAGCAGACCAATTCCGACAGGGGACACTGAAGCTTTCTTT.

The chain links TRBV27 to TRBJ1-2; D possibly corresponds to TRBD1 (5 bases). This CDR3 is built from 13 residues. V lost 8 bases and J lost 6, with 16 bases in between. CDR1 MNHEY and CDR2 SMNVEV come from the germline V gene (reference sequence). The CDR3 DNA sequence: TGTGCCAGCTCCTCGGGGGGGGTTCATGGCTACACCTTC. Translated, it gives CASSSGGVHGYTF.

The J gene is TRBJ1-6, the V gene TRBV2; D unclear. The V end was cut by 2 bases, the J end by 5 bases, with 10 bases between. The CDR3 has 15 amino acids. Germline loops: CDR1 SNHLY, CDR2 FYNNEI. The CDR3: CASSEFGSDNSPLHF. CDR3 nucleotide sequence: TGTGCCAGCAGTGAATTCGGGTCGGATAATTCACCCCTCCACTTT.